This T cell receptor beta chain originates from a study of T cell repertoires in cytomegalovirus infection. Turning to the study itself: Based on public TCR beta signatures, there were indications of CMV infection and of a matching HLA type.

Turning to this clonotype: Its matching antigen is unknown.

V was pared by 1 base and J by 7 bases, with 3 bases of the junction left unmatched. The CDR3 is made up of 14 amino acids. Germline lookup yields CDR1 LNHDA and CDR2 SQIVND (reference sequence). TCRdb fed the reads into MiXCR, producing one record per CDR3 protein. This repertoire shows around 800,000 distinct CDR3 sequences, about 31% found once; its top ten account for roughly 12%. The chain couples TRBV19 to TRBJ2-1; 8 bases are shared with TRBD1. The TCR sequence derives from a human donor in good health (CMV status not recorded). Some clones in this sample may be carry-over from other donors' samples. Here the sequenced sample was cultured CD8+ T cells from PBMCs, taken from culture after CMV antigen stimulation. CDR3 in amino acids: CASSIGQGMNEQFF. The CDR3 DNA follows: TGTGCCAGTAGTATAGGACAGGGGATGAATGAGCAGTTCTTC. Looking up the rest from reference TRBV19 and TRBJ2-1 gives the full variable domain: DGGITQSPKYLFRKEGQNVTLSCEQNLNHDAMYWYRQDPGQGLRLIYYSQIVNDFQKGDIAEGYSVSREKKESFPLTVTSAQKNPTAFYLCASSIGQGMNEQFFGPGTRLTVL.